This TCR beta chain was sequenced for a study of CD8 T cells in ankylosing spondylitis (dated by TCRdb to between 2016 and 2019). Regarding the study in general: The study profiled T cell receptor beta repertoires in healthy donors and ankylosing spondylitis patients to find disease-linked TCR variants. Samples of peripheral blood were taken, and for ankylosing spondylitis patients, synovial fluid was collected as well. The full study cohort was made up of under 30 ankylosing spondylitis patients and around 100 healthy donors. Summary of the overall study and its limitations: The disease-linked clones were reported as significantly enriched in matched synovial fluid samples from ankylosing spondylitis patients. In peripheral blood, the disease-linked clones were found at relatively low frequencies and had a CD8+ phenotype. Some TCR beta motif variants had previously been reported in synovial fluid and blood of reactive arthritis patients, which suggested common disease-initiation mechanisms. Blood from ankylosing spondylitis patients appeared to be characterized by a TCR beta motif made up of under 10 highly homologous amino acid variants.

TCRdb shows the sequencer as Illumina HiSeq 2500. Quantitative 5'-RACE with molecular barcodes was the method used to prepare the TCR beta libraries. The source study handled its data this way. To identify disease-linked TCR variants, a new computational method was used, one built on a probabilistic model of VDJ rearrangement. TCRdb reworked the public reads: Q25 trimming with fastp, MiXCR clone assembly, productive beta chains retained. Records with the same CDR3 protein are collapsed into one entry carrying the most frequent genes and DNA. V and J calls and clone size were set by TCRdb, not the authors. The sample contains hundreds of thousands of distinct CDR3 sequences, around 25% of them found a single time. Jointly, the top ten make up 5% to 8% of the sample. Worth noting for this clonotype: No antigen is known for it. Base qualities are not at hand, and no much larger clone is one base apart.

The specimen was blood, either unsorted or a sorted T cell fraction (not recorded which). This receptor was obtained from a male donor with ankylosing spondylitis or in good health (not recorded which).

The nucleotide sequence reads TGCAGTGCTAGTCACAGCGGGGCCTACAATGAGCAGTTCTTC. It encodes CSASHSGAYNEQFF. This sequence uses TRBV20-1 and TRBJ2-1; 7 of the junction bases match TRBD2. The germline V gene (reference sequence) specifies DFQATT as CDR1 and SNEGSKA as CDR2. Unmatched junction bases come to 4, with V trimmed by 3 bases and J by 2 bases. The CDR3 runs 14 residues from the cysteine to the phenylalanine. The kept DNA is CDR3 alone, 42 bases in frame from the first base.